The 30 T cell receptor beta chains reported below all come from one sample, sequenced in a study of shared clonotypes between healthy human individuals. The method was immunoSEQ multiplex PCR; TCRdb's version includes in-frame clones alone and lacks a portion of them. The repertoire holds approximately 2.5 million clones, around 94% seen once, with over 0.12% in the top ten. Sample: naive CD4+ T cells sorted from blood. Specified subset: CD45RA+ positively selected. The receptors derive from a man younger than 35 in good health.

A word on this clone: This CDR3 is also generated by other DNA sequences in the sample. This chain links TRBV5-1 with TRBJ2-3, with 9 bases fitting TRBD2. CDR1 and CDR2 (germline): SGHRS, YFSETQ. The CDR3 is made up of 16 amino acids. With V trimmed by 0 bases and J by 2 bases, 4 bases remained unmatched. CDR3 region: CASSLAVAGATDTQYF. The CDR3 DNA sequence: TGCGCCAGCAGCTTGGCAGTAGCGGGGGCCACAGATACGCAGTATTTT.

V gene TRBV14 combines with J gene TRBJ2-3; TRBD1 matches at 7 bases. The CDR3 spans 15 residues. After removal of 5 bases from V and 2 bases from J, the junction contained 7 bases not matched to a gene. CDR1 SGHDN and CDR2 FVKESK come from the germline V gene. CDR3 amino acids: CASSTTDRSTDTQYF. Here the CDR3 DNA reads TGTGCCAGCAGCACGACGGACAGGTCCACAGATACGCAGTATTTT.

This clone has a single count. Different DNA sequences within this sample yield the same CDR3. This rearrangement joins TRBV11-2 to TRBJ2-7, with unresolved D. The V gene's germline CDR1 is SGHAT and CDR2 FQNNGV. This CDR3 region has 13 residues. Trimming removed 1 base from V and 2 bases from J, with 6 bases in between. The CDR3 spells CASSLGLAYEQYF. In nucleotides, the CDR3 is TGTGCCAGCAGCTTAGGTCTGGCCTACGAGCAGTACTTC. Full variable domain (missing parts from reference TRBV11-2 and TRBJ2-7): EAGVAQSPRYKIIEKRQSVAFWCNPISGHATLYWYQQILGQGPKLLIQFQNNGVVDDSQLPKDRFSAERLKGVDSTLKIQPAKLEDSAVYLCASSLGLAYEQYFGPGTRLTVT.

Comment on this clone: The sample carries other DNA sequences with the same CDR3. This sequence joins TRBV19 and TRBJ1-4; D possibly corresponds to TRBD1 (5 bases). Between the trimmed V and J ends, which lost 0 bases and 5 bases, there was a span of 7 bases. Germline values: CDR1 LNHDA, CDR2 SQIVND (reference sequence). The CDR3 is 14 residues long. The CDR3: CASSIERGNEKLFF. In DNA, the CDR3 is TGTGCCAGTAGTATAGAAAGGGGAAATGAAAAACTGTTTTTT.

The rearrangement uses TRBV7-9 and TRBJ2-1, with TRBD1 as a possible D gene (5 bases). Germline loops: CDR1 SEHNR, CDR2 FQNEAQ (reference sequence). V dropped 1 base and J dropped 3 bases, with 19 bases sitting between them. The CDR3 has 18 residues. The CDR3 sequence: CASSLVTLGQFLYNEQFF. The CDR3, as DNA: TGTGCCAGCAGCTTAGTAACTTTAGGACAATTTCTCTACAATGAGCAGTTCTTC. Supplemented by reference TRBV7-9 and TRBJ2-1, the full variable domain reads DTGVSQNPRHKITKRGQNVTFRCDPISEHNRLYWYRQTLGQGPEFLTYFQNEAQLEKSRLLSDRFSAERPKGSFSTLEIQRTEQGDSAMYLCASSLVTLGQFLYNEQFFGPGTRLTVL.

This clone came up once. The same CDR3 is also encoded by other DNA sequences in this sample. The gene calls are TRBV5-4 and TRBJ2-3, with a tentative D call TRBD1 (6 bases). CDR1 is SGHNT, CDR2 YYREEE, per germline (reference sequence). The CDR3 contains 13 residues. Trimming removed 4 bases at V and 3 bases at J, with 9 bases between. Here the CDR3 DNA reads TGTGCCAGCAGCCTCCAGGGGACAGATACGCAGTATTTT. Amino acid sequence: CASSLQGTDTQYF. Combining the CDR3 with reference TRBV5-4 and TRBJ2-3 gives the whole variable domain ETGVTQSPTHLIKTRGQQVTLRCSSQSGHNTVSWYQQALGQGPQFIFQYYREEENGRGNFPPRFSGLQFPNYSSELNVNALELDDSALYLCASSLQGTDTQYFGPGTRLTVL.

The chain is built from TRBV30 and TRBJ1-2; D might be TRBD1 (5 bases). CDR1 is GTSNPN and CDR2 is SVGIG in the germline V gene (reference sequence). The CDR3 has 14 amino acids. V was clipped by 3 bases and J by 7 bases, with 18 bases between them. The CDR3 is CAWRLGLSMGGYTF. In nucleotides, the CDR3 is TGTGCCTGGAGATTGGGACTGTCGATGGGTGGCTACACCTTC.

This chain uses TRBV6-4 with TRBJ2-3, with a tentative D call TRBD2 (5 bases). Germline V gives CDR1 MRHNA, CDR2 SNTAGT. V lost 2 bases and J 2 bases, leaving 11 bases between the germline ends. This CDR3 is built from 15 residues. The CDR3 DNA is TGTGCCAGCAGTGACGGACTCTTATCCACAGATACGCAGTATTTT. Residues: CASSDGLLSTDTQYF.

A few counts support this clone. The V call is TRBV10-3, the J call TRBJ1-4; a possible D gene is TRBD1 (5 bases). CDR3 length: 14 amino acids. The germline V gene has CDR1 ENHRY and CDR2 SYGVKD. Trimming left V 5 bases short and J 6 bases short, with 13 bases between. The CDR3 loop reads CAISQGTVDEKLFF. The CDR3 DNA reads TGTGCCATCAGTCAGGGCACGGTAGATGAAAAACTGTTTTTT.

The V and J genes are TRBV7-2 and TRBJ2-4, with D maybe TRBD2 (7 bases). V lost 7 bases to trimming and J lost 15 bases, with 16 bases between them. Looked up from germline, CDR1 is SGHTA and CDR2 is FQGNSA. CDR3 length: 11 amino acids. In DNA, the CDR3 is TGTGCCAGCACCGCGGGGGCAGGGCTGTACTTC. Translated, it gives CASTAGAGLYF.

The CDR3 protein is CASSLVGQVAAFF. The DNA of the CDR3 is TGTGCCAGCAGCTTGGTTGGGCAGGTTGCCGCTTTCTTT. V usage is TRBV5-5 and J usage is TRBJ1-1; D call uncertain. From germline, CDR1 is SGHKS and CDR2 YYEKEE (reference sequence). The CDR3 sequence is 13 residues long. The V end was cut by 0 bases, the J end by 11 bases, with 14 bases between.

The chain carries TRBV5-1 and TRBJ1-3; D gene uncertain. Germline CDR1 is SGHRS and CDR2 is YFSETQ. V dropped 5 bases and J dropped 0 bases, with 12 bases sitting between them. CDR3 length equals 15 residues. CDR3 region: CASRPSWLSGNTIYF. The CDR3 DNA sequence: TGCGCCAGCAGGCCTAGTTGGCTCTCTGGAAACACCATATATTTT.

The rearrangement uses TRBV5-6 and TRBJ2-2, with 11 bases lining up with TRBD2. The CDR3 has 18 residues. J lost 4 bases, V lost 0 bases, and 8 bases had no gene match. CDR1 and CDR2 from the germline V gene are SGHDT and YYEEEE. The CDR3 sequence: CASSLAASGRWGTGELFF. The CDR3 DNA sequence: TGTGCCAGCAGCTTGGCCGCTAGCGGGAGGTGGGGCACCGGGGAGCTGTTTTTT. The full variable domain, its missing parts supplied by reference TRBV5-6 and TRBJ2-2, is DAGVTQSPTHLIKTRGQQVTLRCSPKSGHDTVSWYQQALGQGPQFIFQYYEEEERQRGNFPDRFSGHQFPNYSSELNVNALLLGDSALYLCASSLAASGRWGTGELFFGEGSRLTVL.

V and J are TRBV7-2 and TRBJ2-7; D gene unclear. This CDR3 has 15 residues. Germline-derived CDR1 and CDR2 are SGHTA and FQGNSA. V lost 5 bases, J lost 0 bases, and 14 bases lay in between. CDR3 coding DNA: TGTGCCAGCAGCCTAGGCGGTTGGAGCTCCTACGAGCAGTACTTC. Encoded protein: CASSLGGWSSYEQYF.

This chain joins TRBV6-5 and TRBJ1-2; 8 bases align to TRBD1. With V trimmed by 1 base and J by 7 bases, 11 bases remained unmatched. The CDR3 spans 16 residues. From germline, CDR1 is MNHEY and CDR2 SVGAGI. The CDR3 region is CASSYLLGQGPSGYTF. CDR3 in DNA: TGTGCCAGCAGTTACTTATTAGGACAGGGTCCTTCTGGCTACACCTTC.

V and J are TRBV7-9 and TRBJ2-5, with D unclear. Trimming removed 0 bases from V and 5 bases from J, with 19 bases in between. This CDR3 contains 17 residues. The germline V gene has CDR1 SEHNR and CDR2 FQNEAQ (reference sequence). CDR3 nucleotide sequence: TGTGCCAGCAGCTTAGCCCCGCCGTCGGGCCACGGGGAGACCCAGTACTTC. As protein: CASSLAPPSGHGETQYF.

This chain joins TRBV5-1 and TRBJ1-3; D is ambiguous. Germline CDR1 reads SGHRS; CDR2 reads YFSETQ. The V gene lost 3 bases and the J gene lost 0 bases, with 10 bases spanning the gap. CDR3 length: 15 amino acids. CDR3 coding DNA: TGCGCCAGCAGCTCCACTACCTCCTCTGGAAACACCATATATTTT. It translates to CASSSTTSSGNTIYF.

The CDR3 DNA follows: TGTGCCAGCAGCCGGGACAGGGCGACCTATGGCTACACCTTC. It codes for CASSRDRATYGYTF. The V and J genes are TRBV5-6 and TRBJ1-2, with TRBD1 identical over 9 bases. V was clipped by 4 bases and J by 4 bases; unmatched bases: 5. This CDR3 region has 14 residues. Per the germline V gene, CDR1 is SGHDT and CDR2 is YYEEEE.

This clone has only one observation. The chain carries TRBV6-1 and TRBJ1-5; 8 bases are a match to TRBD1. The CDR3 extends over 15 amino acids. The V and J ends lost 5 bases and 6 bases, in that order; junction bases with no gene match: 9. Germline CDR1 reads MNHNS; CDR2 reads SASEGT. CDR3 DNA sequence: TGTGCCAGCAGTACAAAACAGGGGGTTACTCAGCCCCAGCATTTT. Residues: CASSTKQGVTQPQHF.

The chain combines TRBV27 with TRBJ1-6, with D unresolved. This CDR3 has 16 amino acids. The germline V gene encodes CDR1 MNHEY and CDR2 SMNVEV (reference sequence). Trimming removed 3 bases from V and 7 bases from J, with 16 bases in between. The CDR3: CASSLSEQRPNSPLHF. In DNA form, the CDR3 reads TGTGCCAGCAGTTTGTCGGAACAGCGACCCAATTCACCCCTCCACTTT.

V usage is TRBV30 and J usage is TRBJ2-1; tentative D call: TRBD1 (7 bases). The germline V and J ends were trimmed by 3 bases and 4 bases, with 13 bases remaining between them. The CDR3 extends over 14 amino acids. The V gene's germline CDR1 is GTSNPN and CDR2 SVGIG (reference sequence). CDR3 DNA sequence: TGTGCCTGGAGGGGCAGGGGGGATTACAATGAGCAGTTCTTC. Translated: CAWRGRGDYNEQFF.

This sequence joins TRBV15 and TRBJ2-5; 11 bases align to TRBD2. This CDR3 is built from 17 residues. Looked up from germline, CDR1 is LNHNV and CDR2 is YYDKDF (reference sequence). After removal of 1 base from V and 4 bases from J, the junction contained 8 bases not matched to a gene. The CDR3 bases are TGTGCCACCAGCAGAGGGCTAGCGGGGGGACAGAGAGAGACCCAGTACTTC. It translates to CATSRGLAGGQRETQYF.

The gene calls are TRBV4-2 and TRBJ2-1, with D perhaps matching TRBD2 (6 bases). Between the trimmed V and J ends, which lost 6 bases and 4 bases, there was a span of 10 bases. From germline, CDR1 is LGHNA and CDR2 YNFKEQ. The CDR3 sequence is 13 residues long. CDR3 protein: CASSRDLYNEQFF. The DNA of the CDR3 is TGTGCCAGCAGTCGGGACTTATACAATGAGCAGTTCTTC.

The DNA of the CDR3 is TGCGCCAGCGGACGGGACAGACTGAACACTGAAGCTTTCTTT. Translation: CASGRDRLNTEAFF. The genes are TRBV5-1 and TRBJ1-1; 7 bases agree with TRBD1. CDR3 length: 14 amino acids. In germline, CDR1 is SGHRS, CDR2 YFSETQ. Trimming took 7 bases from V and 0 from J; bases not matched to a gene: 6.

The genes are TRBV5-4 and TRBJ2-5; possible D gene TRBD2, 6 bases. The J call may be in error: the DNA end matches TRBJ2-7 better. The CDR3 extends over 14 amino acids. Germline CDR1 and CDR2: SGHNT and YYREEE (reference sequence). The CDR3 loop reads CASSRVGGSYEQYF. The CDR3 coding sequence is TGTGCCAGCAGCCGGGTGGGGGGCTCCTACGAGCAGTACTTC.

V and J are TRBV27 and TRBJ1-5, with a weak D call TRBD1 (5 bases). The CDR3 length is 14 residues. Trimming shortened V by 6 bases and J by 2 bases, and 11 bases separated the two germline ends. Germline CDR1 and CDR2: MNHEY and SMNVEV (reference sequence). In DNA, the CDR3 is TGTGCCAGCAGCGTGCGAGGGGGCAATCAGCCCCAGCATTTT. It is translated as CASSVRGGNQPQHF.

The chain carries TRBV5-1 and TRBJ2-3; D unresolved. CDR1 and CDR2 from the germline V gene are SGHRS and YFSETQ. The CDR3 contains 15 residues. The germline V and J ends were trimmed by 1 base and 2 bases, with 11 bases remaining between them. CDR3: CASSLPLPDTDTQYF. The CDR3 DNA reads TGCGCCAGCAGCTTGCCGCTACCTGACACAGATACGCAGTATTTT.

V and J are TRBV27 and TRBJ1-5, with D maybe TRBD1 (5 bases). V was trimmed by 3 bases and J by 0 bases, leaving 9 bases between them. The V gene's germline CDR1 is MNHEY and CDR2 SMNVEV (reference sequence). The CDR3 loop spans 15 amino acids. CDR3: CASSFRGDSNQPQHF. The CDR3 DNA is TGTGCCAGCAGTTTTCGAGGGGATAGCAATCAGCCCCAGCATTTT.

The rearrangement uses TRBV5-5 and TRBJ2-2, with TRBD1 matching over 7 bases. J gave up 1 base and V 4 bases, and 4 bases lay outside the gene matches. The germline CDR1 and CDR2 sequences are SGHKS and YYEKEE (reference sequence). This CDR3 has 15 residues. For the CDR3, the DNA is TGTGCCAGCAGCCCGCGGACAGGGAACACCGGGGAGCTGTTTTTT. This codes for CASSPRTGNTGELFF.

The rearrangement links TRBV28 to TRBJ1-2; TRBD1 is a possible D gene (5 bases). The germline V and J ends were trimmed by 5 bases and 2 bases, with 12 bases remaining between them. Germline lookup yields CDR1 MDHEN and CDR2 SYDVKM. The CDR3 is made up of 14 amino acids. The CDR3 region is CASSPGGGNYGYTF. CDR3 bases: TGTGCCAGCAGTCCCGGGGGGGGGAACTATGGCTACACCTTC.